This TCR beta chain was documented in a study of Ad26.COV2.S vaccination and SARS-CoV-2 variants. The CDR3 contains 14 residues. Looked up from germline, CDR1 is MNHNY and CDR2 is SVGAGI (reference sequence). The V gene lost 5 bases and the J gene lost 3 bases, with 11 bases spanning the gap. The method was immunoSEQ multiplex PCR; TCRdb's version includes in-frame clones alone and lacks a portion of them. The repertoire includes 300,000 to 350,000 clones, around 90% of them detected once, and 4.5% to 5.5% sits in the top ten. Study results and caveats: Using TCR breadth and depth analyses may have led to underestimated total T cell responses. Breadth, reportedly substantial, characterized the spike-specific CD8+ and CD4+ T cell responses after vaccination.

The treatment was: roughly 19 received Ad26.COV2.S at low or high dose, single or two shots; roughly five received placebo; per-sample allocation not given. Material that was analyzed had been drawn on day 63 after the first vaccine or placebo injection. An adult of 18-55 years in Boston served as donor. Vaccination used an Ad26 vector expressing Wuhan-strain SARS-CoV-2 spike. This clone was observed a single time. The antigen remains unidentified. The source is a person aged 18-65 years who received the Ad26.COV2.S COVID-19 vaccine or a placebo. The V call is TRBV6-6, the J call TRBJ1-5, with D maybe TRBD1 (5 bases). The material was peripheral blood, obtained in a trial of Ad26.COV2.S vaccine versus placebo. The CDR3: CASSTPDNNQPQHF. CDR3 DNA sequence: TGTGCCAGCAGTACCCCGGACAACAATCAGCCCCAGCATTTT.